This is a list of T cell receptor beta chains from one sample in a study of read filtering for tumor transcriptome and immune sequencing. TCRdb re-analysed the reads in MiXCR, keeping a single row per CDR3 protein. The repertoire holds about 38,000 distinct CDR3 sequences, with roughly 15% as singletons. Input material: a population of CD138-negative cells sorted from bone marrow. The receptors here all came from a donor aged 40 or over with multiple myeloma. Both conserved end residues are part of each CDR3. The D gene is left open where the match is weak. Expanded clones are given a class, and other clones once, few, many or no size at all.

v_call: TRBV7-9; j_call: TRBJ2-1; d_call: TRBD2; clone_size: many; cdr3_nt: TGTGCCAGCCGACTAGCGGGGTACAATGAGCAGTTCTTC; cdr3_aa: CASRLAGYNEQFF
v_call: TRBV28; j_call: TRBJ2-7; d_call: TRBD2; clone_size: many; cdr3_nt: TGTGCCAGCAGTTTAACCCCGGGGAGGGGAAAAAACGAGCAGTACTTC; cdr3_aa: CASSLTPGRGKNEQYF
v_call: TRBV7-9; j_call: TRBJ2-5; d_call: NA; clone_size: many; cdr3_nt: TGTGCCAGCAGCCGGGATTGGGGGGAAGAGACCCAGTACTTC; cdr3_aa: CASSRDWGEETQYF
v_call: TRBV3-1; j_call: TRBJ1-1; d_call: NA; clone_size: many; cdr3_nt: TGTGCCAGCAGCCTAGTACCGAACACTGAAGCTTTCTTT; cdr3_aa: CASSLVPNTEAFF
v_call: TRBV7-2; j_call: TRBJ2-1; d_call: NA; clone_size: NA; cdr3_nt: TGTGCCAGCAGCGGGGATTACAGTGTGCAGTTCTTC; cdr3_aa: CASSGDYSVQFF
v_call: TRBV7-6; j_call: TRBJ2-2; d_call: NA; clone_size: many; cdr3_nt: TGTGCCAGCAGGCCCGGGACTAACACCGGGGAGCTGTTTTTT; cdr3_aa: CASRPGTNTGELFF
v_call: TRBV23-1; j_call: TRBJ2-3; d_call: TRBD1; clone_size: many; cdr3_nt: TGCGCCAGCACCACAGGGGGCATTAACACAGATACGCAGTATTTT; cdr3_aa: CASTTGGINTDTQYF
v_call: TRBV3-1; j_call: TRBJ1-2; d_call: NA; clone_size: many; cdr3_nt: TGTGCCGTCTCCCGGGGGACTAACTATGGCTACACCTTC; cdr3_aa: CAVSRGTNYGYTF
v_call: TRBV5-1; j_call: TRBJ2-3; d_call: TRBD2; clone_size: many; cdr3_nt: TGCGCCAGCAGCTTGCCTCTAGCGGGAGGAACCACAGATACGCAGTATTTT; cdr3_aa: CASSLPLAGGTTDTQYF
v_call: TRBV29-1; j_call: TRBJ2-1; d_call: TRBD1; clone_size: many; cdr3_nt: TGCGGCACGGGACAGGGGGCTGGGCGGTTCTTC; cdr3_aa: CGTGQGAGRFF
v_call: TRBV28; j_call: TRBJ2-7; d_call: NA; clone_size: many; cdr3_nt: TGTGCCAGCAGCCGGGACACGGGATTCTACGGGGAGTACTTC; cdr3_aa: CASSRDTGFYGEYF
v_call: TRBV6-2/TRBV6-3; j_call: TRBJ2-3; d_call: TRBD2; clone_size: many; cdr3_nt: TGTGCCAGCACAAGAATCGGACTAGCGGGCCCAGATACGCAGTATTTT; cdr3_aa: CASTRIGLAGPDTQYF
v_call: TRBV20-1; j_call: TRBJ2-7; d_call: TRBD2; clone_size: many; cdr3_nt: TGCAGTGCTTTGGGACTAGCGGGAGAGCAGTACTTC; cdr3_aa: CSALGLAGEQYF
v_call: TRBV28; j_call: TRBJ1-5; d_call: NA; clone_size: few; cdr3_nt: TGTGCCAGCAGCCCCGGGTCCCGAGGTAATCAGCCCCAGCATTTT; cdr3_aa: CASSPGSRGNQPQHF
v_call: TRBV24-1; j_call: TRBJ2-1; d_call: NA; clone_size: many; cdr3_nt: TGTGCCACCAGTGATGACTTCGATGAGCAGTTCTTC; cdr3_aa: CATSDDFDEQFF
v_call: TRBV28; j_call: TRBJ1-3; d_call: NA; clone_size: many; cdr3_nt: TGTGCCAGCAGTTCCTCCGACTCTGGAAACACCATATATTTT; cdr3_aa: CASSSSDSGNTIYF
v_call: TRBV7-9; j_call: TRBJ2-3; d_call: TRBD1; clone_size: NA; cdr3_nt: TGTGCCAGCAGCGCTTACAGGGGGCTGATAGATACGCAGTATTTT; cdr3_aa: CASSAYRGLIDTQYF